This T cell receptor beta chain came from a study of T cells in Graves' hyperthyroidism and ophthalmopathy. The investigators amplified TCR beta CDR3 regions from RNA transcripts. A set of HTBI primers served as the primers for a first-round RT-PCR of the TCR CDR3. TCRdb itself ran the multiplex PCR reads through MiXCR, one entry per CDR3 protein. This table holds some 570,000 distinct CDR3 sequences, under 20% found once. Trimming removed 6 bases from V and 2 bases from J; junction bases left unmatched: 8. Germline loops: CDR1 MNHEY, CDR2 SMNVEV (reference sequence). CDR3 length: 15 residues. This clonotype was detected many times.

The TCR originated in a woman aged 18-29 years with Graves' ophthalmopathy. The sample consisted of blood. This chain uses TRBV27 with TRBJ2-7, with 9 nucleotides matching TRBD2. The CDR3 reads CASRIAGDGTYEQYF. For the CDR3, the DNA is TGTGCCAGCAGAATAGCGGGAGATGGGACCTACGAGCAGTACTTC.